The present entry profiles one TCR beta chain with its context. Alongside a J-beta primer mix, a sample-barcoded 5' primer served in a second PCR lasting roughly 6 to 11 cycles. TCRdb re-analysed the 5' RACE reads in MiXCR, keeping a single row per CDR3 protein. The table shows about 1,000,000 distinct CDR3 sequences, with 35% to 55% occurring only once. These data belong to a study of blood T cells in healthy people across ages. The sample comprised blood. This TCR was sampled from a woman aged 60-75 years in good health.

The CDR3 sequence is CASSDATRSTDTQYF. Written as DNA, the CDR3 is TGCGCCAGCAGTGATGCGACTAGGAGCACAGATACGCAGTATTTT. This chain links TRBV10-2 with TRBJ2-3; a weak D match, TRBD2 (6 bases). The CDR3 length is 15 residues. Germline values: CDR1 WSHSY, CDR2 SAAADI. The V and J ends lost 3 bases and 0 bases respectively, with 10 bases between them.